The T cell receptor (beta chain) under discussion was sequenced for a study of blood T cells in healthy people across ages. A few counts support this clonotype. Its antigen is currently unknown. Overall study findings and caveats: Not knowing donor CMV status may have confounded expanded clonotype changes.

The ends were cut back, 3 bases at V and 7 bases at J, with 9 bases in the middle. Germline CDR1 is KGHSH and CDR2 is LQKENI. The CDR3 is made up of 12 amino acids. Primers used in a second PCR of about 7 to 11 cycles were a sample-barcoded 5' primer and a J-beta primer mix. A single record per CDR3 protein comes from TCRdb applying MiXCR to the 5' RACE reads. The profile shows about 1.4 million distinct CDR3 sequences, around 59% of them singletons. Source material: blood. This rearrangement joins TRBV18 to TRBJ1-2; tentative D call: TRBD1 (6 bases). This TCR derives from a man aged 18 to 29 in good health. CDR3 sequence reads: CASSPDRAGYTF. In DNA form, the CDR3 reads TGTGCCAGCTCACCGGACAGAGCTGGCTACACCTTC. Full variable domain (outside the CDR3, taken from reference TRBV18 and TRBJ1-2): NAGVMQNPRHLVRRRGQEARLRCSPMKGHSHVYWYRQLPEEGLKFMVYLQKENIIDESGMPKERFSAEFPKEGPSILRIQQVVRGDSAAYFCASSPDRAGYTFGSGTRLTVV.